This T cell receptor (beta chain) was profiled in a study of blood T cell repertoires in COVID-19. In this sample, this clone turned up a few times. Study processing details: Nucleated cell number was recorded as an estimate derived from reference gene primer amplification. Using immunoSEQ multiplex PCR, the repertoire was profiled, and TCRdb retains in-frame clones only, with some absent. That table is the source of V, J and clone size, and D and trimming were worked out from the DNA. Of about 89,000 clones listed, about 80% are singletons. Looked up from germline, CDR1 is SGHRS and CDR2 is YFSETQ. CDR3 length: 14 amino acids. Trimming at V came to 3 bases and at J to 4 bases, leaving 5 bases not matched to a gene.

This rearrangement joins TRBV5-1 to TRBJ2-7, with 9 bases identical to TRBD2. The source is a woman of 80 years or more with acute or convalescent COVID-19. The specimen sequenced was peripheral blood. The CDR3 sequence is CASSSTSGVYEQYF. DNA of the CDR3: TGCGCCAGCAGCTCGACTAGCGGAGTTTACGAGCAGTACTTC.